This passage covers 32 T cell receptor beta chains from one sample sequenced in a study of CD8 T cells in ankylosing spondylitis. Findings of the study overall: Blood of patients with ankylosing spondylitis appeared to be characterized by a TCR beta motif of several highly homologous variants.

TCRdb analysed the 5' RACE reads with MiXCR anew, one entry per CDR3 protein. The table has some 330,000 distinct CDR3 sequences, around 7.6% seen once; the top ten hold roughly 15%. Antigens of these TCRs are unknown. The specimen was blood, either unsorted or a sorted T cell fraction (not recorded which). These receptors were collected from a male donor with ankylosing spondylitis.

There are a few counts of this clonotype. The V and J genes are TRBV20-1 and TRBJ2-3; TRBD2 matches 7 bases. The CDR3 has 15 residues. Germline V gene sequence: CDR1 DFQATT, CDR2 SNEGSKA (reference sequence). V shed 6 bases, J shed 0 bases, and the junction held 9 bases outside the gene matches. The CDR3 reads CSARRRLASTDTQYF. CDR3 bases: TGCAGTGCGAGACGCCGACTAGCTAGCACAGATACGCAGTATTTT.

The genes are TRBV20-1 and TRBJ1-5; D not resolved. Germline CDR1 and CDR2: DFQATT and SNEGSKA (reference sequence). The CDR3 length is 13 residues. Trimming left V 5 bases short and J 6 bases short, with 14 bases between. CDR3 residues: CSAGRRIGQPQHF. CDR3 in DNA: TGCAGTGCTGGGAGACGGATCGGTCAGCCCCAGCATTTT.

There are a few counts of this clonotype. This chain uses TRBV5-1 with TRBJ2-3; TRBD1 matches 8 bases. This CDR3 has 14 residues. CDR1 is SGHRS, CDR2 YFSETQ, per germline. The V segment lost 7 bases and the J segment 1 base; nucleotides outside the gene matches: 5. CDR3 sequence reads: CASLDRGGTDTQYF. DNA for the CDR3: TGCGCCAGCCTCGACAGGGGTGGCACAGATACGCAGTATTTT.

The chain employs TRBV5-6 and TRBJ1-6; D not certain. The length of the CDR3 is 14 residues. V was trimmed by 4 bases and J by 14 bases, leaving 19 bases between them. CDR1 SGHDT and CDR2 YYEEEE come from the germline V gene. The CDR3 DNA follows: TGTGCCAGCAGCCCGGGGATTGGGTCTCTGGCCCTCCACTTT. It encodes CASSPGIGSLALHF.

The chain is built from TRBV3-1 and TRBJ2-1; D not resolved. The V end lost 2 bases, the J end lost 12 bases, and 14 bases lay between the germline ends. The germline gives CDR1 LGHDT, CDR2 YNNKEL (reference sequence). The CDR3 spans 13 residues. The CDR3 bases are TGTGCCAGCAGCCAAACGAATAGTGGTAGGCAGTTCTTC. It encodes CASSQTNSGRQFF.

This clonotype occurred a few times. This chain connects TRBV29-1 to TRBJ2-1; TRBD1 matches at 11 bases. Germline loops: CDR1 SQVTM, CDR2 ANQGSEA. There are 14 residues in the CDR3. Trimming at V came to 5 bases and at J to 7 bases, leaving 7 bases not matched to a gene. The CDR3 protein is CSVQGDRGENEQFF. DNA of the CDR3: TGCAGCGTTCAGGGGGACAGGGGGGAGAATGAGCAGTTCTTC.

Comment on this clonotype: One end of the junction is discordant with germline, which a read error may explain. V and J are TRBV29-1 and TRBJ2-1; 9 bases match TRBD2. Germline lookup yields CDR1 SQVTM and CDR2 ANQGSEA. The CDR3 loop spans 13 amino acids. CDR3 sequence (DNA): TGCAGCGTTCAAGAGCGGGGGGCGGATGAGCAGTTCTTC. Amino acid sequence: CSVQERGADEQFF.

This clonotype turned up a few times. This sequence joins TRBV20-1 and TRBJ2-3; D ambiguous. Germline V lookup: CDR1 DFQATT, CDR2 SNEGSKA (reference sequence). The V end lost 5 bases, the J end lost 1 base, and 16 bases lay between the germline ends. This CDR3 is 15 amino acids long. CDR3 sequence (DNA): TGCAGTGCTCAACGGACCGATTCGGGCACAGATACGCAGTATTTT. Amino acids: CSAQRTDSGTDTQYF.

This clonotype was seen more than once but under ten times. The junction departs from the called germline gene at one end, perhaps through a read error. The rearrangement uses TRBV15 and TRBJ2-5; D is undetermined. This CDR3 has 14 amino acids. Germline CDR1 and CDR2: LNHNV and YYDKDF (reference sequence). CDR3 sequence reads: CATSGDAFEETQYF. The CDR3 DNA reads TGTGCCACCAGCGGAGATGCGTTTGAAGAGACCCAGTACTTC.

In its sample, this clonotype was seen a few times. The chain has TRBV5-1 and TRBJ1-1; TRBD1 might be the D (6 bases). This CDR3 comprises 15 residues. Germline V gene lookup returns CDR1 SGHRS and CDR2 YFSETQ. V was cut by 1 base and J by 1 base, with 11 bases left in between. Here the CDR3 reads CASSLRGAGNTEAFF. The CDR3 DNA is TGCGCCAGCAGCTTGCGGGGGGCTGGGAACACTGAAGCTTTCTTT.

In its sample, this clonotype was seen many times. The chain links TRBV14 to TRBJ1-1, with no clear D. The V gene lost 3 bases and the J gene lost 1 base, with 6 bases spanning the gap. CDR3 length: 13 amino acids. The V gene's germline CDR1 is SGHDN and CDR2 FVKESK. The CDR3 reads CASSHGRNTEAFF. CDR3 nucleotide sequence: TGTGCCAGCAGCCACGGACGGAACACTGAAGCTTTCTTT.

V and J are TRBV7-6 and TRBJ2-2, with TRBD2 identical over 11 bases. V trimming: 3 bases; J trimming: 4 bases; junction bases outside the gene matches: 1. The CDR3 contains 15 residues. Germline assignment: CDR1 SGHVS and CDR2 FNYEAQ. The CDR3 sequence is CASSFGTSGTGELFF. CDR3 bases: TGTGCCAGCAGCTTTGGGACTAGCGGCACCGGGGAGCTGTTTTTT.

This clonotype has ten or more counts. In nucleotides, the CDR3 is TGTGCCAGCAGCCAAGATGGGACAGCCAACTTAAACTATGGCTACACCTTC. It encodes CASSQDGTANLNYGYTF. The chain employs TRBV4-2 and TRBJ1-2; 7 nucleotides agree with TRBD1. Germline loops: CDR1 LGHNA, CDR2 YNFKEQ. This CDR3 comprises 17 residues. V lost 0 bases, J lost 2 bases, and 9 bases stayed unmatched.

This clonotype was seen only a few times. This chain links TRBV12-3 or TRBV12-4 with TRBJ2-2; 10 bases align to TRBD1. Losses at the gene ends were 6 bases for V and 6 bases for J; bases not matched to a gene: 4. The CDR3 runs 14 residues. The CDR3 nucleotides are TGTGCCAGCAGGCGGACAGGGGGTTCCGGGGAGCTGTTTTTT. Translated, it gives CASRRTGGSGELFF.

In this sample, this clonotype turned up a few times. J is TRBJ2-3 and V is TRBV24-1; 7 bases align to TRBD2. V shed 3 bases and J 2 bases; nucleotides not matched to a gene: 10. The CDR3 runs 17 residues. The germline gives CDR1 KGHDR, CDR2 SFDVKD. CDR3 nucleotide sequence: TGTGCCACCAGTGATGGGAGCGGCGGGAGTAACACAGATACGCAGTATTTT. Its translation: CATSDGSGGSNTDTQYF.

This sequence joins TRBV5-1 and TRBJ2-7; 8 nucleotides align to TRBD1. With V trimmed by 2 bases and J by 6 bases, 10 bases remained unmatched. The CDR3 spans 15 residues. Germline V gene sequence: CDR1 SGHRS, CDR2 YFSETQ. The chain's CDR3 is CASSFAGQGVSEQYF. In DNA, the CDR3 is TGCGCCAGCAGCTTCGCCGGACAGGGTGTCAGCGAGCAGTACTTC. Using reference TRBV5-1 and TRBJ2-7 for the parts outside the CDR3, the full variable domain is KAGVTQTPRYLIKTRGQQVTLSCSPISGHRSVSWYQQTPGQGLQFLFEYFSETQRNKGNFPGRFSGRQFSNSRSEMNVSTLELGDSALYLCASSFAGQGVSEQYFGPGTRLTVT.

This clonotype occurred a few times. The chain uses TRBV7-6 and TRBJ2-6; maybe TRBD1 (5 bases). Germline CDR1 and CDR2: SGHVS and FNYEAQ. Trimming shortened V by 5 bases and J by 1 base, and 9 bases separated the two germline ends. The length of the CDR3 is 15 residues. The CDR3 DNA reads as TGTGCCAGCAGCCGAGACAGATCTGGGGCCAACGTCCTGACTTTC. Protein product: CASSRDRSGANVLTF.

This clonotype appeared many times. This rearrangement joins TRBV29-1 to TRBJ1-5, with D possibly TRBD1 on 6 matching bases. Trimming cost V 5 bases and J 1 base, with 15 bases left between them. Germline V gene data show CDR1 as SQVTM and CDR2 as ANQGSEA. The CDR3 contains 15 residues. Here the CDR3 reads CSVSITGLSNQPQHF. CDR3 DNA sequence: TGCAGCGTTTCGATTACAGGGCTCAGCAATCAGCCCCAGCATTTT.

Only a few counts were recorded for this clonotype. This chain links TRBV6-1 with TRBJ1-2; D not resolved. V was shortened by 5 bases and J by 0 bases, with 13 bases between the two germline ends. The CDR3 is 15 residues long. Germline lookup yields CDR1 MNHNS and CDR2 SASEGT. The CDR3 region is CASSPPGSSNYGYTF. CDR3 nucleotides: TGTGCCAGCAGTCCTCCGGGCAGCTCTAACTATGGCTACACCTTC.

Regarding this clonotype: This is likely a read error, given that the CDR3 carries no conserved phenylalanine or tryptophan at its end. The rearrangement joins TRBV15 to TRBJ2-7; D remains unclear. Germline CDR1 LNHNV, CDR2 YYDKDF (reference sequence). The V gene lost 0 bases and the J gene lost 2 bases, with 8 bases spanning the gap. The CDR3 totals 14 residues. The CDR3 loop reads CATSRDPRAYEQYL. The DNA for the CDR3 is TGTGCCACCAGCAGAGATCCCCGCGCCTACGAGCAGTACCTC.

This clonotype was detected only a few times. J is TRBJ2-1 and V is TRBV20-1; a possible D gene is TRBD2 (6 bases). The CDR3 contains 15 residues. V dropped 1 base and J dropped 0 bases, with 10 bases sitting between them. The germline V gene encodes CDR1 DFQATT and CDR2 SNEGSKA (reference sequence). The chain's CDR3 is CSARAIGSSYNEQFF. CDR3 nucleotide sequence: TGCAGTGCTAGAGCTATCGGGAGCTCCTACAATGAGCAGTTCTTC.

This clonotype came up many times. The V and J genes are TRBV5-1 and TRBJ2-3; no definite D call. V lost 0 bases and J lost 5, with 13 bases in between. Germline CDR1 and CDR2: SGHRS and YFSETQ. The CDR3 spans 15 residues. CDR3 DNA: TGCGCCAGCAGCTTGGGCCCTAGTGTGGTAGATACGCAGTATTTT. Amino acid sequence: CASSLGPSVVDTQYF.

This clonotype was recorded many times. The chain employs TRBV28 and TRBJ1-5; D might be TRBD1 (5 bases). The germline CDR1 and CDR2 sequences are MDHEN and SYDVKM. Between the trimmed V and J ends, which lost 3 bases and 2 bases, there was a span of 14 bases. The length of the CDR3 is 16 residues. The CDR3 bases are TGTGCCAGCAGTTTGGTGGACGGGGGAGGCAATCAGCCCCAGCATTTT. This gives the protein CASSLVDGGGNQPQHF.

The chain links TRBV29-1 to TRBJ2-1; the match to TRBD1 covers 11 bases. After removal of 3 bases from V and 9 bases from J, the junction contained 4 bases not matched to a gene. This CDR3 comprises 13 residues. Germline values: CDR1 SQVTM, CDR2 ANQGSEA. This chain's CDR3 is CSVEDRGLVEQFF. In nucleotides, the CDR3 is TGCAGCGTTGAGGACAGGGGGCTGGTTGAGCAGTTCTTC.

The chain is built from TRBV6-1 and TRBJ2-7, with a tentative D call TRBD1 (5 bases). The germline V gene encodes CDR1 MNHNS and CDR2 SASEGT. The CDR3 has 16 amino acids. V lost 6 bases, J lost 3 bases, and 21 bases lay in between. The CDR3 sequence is CASRKGSWGLDYEQYF. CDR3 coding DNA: TGTGCCAGCAGAAAGGGGTCCTGGGGCTTAGACTACGAGCAGTACTTC.

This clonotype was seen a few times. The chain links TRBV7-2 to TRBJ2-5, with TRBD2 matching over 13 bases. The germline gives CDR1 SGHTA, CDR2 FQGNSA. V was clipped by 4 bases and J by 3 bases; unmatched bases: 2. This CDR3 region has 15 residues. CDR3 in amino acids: CASSSGTSGKETQYF. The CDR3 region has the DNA TGTGCCAGCAGCTCCGGGACTAGCGGGAAAGAGACCCAGTACTTC.

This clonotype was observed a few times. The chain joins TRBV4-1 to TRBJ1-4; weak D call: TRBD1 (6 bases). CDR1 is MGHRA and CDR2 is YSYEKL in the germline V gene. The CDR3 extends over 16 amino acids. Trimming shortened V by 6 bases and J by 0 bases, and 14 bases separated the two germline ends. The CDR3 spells CASREQGMATNEKLFF. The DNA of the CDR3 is TGCGCCAGCAGAGAACAGGGAATGGCAACTAATGAAAAACTGTTTTTT.

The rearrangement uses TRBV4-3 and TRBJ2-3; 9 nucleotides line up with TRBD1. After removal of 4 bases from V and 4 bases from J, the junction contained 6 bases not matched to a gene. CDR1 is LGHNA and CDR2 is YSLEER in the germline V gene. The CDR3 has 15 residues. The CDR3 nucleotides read TGCGCCAGCAGCCGCCGCGGGACAGGGCCAGATACGCAGTATTTT. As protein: CASSRRGTGPDTQYF.

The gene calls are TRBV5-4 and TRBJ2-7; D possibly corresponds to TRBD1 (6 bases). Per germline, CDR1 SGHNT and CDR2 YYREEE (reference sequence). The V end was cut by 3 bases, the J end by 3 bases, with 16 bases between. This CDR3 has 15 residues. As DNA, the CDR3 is TGTGCCAGCAGCTCCCACCGGGCAGGGGACTACGAGCAGTACTTC. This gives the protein CASSSHRAGDYEQYF.

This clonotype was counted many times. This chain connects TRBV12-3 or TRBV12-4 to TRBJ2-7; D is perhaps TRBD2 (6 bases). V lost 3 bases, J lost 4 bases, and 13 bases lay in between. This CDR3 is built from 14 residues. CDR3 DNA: TGTGCCAGCAGTTTGGATGGGGGGAGATACGAGCAGTACTTC. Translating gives CASSLDGGRYEQYF.

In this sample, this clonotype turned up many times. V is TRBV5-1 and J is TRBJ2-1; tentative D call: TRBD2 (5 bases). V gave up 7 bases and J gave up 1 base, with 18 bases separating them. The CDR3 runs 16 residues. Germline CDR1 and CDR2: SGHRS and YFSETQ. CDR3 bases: TGCGCCAGCTCAAGCGGACCTTGGGAATCCTACAATGAGCAGTTCTTC. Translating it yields CASSSGPWESYNEQFF.

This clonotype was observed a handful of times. CDR3 protein: CAWSGGETQYF. CDR3 sequence (DNA): TGTGCCTGGAGCGGTGGGGAGACCCAGTACTTC. The genes are TRBV30 and TRBJ2-5, with D hard to call. This CDR3 is built from 11 residues. Trimming took off 3 bases at V and 5 bases at J, with 7 bases between the two ends. Germline lookup yields CDR1 GTSNPN and CDR2 SVGIG (reference sequence). The complete variable domain, with remaining parts taken from reference TRBV30 and TRBJ2-5, reads SQTIHQWPATLVQPVGSPLSLECTVEGTSNPNLYWYRQAAGRGLQLLFYSVGIGQISSEVPQNLSASRPQDRQFILSSKKLLLSDSGFYLCAWSGGETQYFGPGTRLLVL.